Listed below are T cell receptor beta chains from one sample, sequenced in a study of memory CD8 T cells in hepatitis C reinfection. Assay: immunoSEQ multiplex PCR; the TCRdb copy retains only in-frame clones and omits some. There are approximately 51,000 clones in the sample; over 85% occur only once, and 0.9% to 1.1% lies in the top ten. The sample comprised naive CD8+ T cells sorted from blood. The origin of the receptors is a young man with hepatitis C virus infection. Both conserved end residues are part of each CDR3.

TRBV6-1 CASSPQGAVTDTQYF
TRBV11-2 CASSLPLNEQFF
TRBV7-9 CASSRSADRFKADTQYF
TRBV28 CASSLPTGGEKLFF
TRBV27 CASSFSGRVYEQYF
TRBV5-6 CASRQSGTAFYNEQFF
TRBV7-9 CASSGGPGEQYNEQFF
TRBV7-9 CASSPLAGGVGEQFF
TRBV7-9 CASSFTTRGRRSTDTQYF
TRBV19 CASSIAGGGYNEQFF
TRBV28 CASSGTLAGLDTQYF
TRBV7-7 CASSLTGTSTDTQYF
TRBV28 CASSLLYEQYF